This T cell receptor beta chain appears in the sequencing data of a study of cytomegalovirus exposure and HLA in healthy donors. The CDR3 contains 13 residues. Trimming left V 8 bases short and J 0 bases short, with 10 bases between. Germline CDR1 WNHNN, CDR2 SYGVQD (reference sequence). In the PCR, 60 Vbeta and 13 Jbeta primers were used. Assay used: immunoSEQ multiplex PCR; TCRdb lists only in-frame clones, some missing. The table records 150,000 or so clones, around 84% of them present only once. The sequenced sample consisted of PBMCs. This sequence joins TRBV10-1 and TRBJ1-1; tentative D call: TRBD1 (6 bases). The receptor was isolated from a man between 50 and 59 years old in good health and CMV-seropositive. CDR3: CASRRTVNTEAFF. The CDR3 DNA follows: TGCGCCAGCCGACGGACAGTGAACACTGAAGCTTTCTTT.